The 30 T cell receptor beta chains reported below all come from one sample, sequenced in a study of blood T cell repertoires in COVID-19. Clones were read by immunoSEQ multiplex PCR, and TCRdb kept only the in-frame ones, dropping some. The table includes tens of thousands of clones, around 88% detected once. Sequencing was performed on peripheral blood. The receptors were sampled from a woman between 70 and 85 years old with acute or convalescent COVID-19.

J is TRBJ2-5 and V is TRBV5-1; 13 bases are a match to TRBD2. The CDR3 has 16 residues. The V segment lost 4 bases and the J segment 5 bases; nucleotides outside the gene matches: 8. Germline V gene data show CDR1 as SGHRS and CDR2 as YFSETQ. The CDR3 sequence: CASSTGLAGYRETQYF. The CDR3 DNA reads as TGCGCCAGCAGCACGGGACTAGCGGGATACCGGGAGACCCAGTACTTC. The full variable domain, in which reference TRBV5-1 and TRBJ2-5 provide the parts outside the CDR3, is KAGVTQTPRYLIKTRGQQVTLSCSPISGHRSVSWYQQTPGQGLQFLFEYFSETQRNKGNFPGRFSGRQFSNSRSEMNVSTLELGDSALYLCASSTGLAGYRETQYFGPGTRLLVL.

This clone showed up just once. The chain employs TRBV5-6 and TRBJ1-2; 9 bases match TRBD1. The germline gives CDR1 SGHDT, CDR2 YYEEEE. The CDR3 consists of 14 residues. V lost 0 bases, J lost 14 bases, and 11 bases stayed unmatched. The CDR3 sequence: CASSLGPQQGARTF. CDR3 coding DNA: TGTGCCAGCAGCTTGGGGCCGCAACAGGGGGCAAGGACCTTC.

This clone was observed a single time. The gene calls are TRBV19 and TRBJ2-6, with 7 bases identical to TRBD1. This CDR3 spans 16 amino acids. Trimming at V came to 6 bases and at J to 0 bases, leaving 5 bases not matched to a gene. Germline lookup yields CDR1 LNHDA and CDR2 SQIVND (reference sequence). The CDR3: CASRPGQLSGANVLTF. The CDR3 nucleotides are TGTGCCAGTAGACCGGGACAGCTCTCTGGGGCCAACGTCCTGACTTTC.

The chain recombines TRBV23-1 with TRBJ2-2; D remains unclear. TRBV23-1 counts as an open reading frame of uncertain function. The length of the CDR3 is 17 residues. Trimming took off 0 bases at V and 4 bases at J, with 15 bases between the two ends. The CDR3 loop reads CASSQSERVRSTGELFF. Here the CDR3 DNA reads TGCGCCAGCAGTCAATCGGAGAGAGTGAGGTCCACCGGGGAGCTGTTTTTT.

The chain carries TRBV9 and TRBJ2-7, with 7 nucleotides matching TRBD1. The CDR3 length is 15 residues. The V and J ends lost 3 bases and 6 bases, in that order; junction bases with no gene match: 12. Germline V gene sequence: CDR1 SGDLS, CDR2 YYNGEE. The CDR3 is CASSGSTGLQGEQYF. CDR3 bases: TGTGCCAGCAGCGGATCGACAGGGCTTCAGGGCGAGCAGTACTTC.

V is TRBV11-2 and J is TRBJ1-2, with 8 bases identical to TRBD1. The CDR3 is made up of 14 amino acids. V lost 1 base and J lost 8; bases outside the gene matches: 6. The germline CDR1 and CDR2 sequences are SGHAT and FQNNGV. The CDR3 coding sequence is TGTGCCAGCAGCTTAGCTAGGACAGGGAGAGGCTACACCTTC. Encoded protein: CASSLARTGRGYTF.

CDR3 DNA: TGTGCCAGCAGCTTCTTCAGCGGGGGATCAGAAGAGACCCAGTACTTC. Its translation is CASSFFSGGSEETQYF. The chain uses TRBV5-6 and TRBJ2-5; 8 bases are shared with TRBD2. With V trimmed by 2 bases and J by 3 bases, 9 bases remained unmatched. CDR3 length: 16 amino acids. Per the germline V gene, CDR1 is SGHDT and CDR2 is YYEEEE.

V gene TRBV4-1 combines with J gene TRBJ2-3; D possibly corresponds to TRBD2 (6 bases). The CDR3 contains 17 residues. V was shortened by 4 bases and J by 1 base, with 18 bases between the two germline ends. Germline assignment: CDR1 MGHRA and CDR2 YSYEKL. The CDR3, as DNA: TGCGCCAGCAGCCGAATCTGGGCTAGCGATGGCACAGATACGCAGTATTTT. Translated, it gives CASSRIWASDGTDTQYF.

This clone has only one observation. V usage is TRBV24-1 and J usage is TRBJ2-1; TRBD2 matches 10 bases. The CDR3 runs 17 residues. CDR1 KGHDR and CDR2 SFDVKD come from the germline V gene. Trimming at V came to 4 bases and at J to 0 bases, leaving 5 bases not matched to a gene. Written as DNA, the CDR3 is TGTGCCACCAGTGACCCAGCTAGCGGGAGCTCCTACAATGAGCAGTTCTTC. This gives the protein CATSDPASGSSYNEQFF.

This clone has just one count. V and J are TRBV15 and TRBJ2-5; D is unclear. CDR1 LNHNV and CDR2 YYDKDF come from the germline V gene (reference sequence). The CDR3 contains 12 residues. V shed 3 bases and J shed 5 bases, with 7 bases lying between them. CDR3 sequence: CATSRSYETQYF. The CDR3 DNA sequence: TGTGCCACCAGCAGGTCGTATGAGACCCAGTACTTC.

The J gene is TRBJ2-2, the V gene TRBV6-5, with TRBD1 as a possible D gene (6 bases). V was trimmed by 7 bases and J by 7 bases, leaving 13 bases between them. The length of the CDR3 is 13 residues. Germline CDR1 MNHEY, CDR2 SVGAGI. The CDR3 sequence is CASMLQGIGELFF. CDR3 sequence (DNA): TGTGCCAGCATGTTACAGGGAATCGGGGAGCTGTTTTTT.

CDR3 sequence (DNA): TGTGCCAGTAGTATTGGTTTCGGTCGTAGCGGGGGACAAGAGACCCAGTACTTC. It encodes CASSIGFGRSGGQETQYF. The J gene is TRBJ2-5, the V gene TRBV19; 9 bases map to TRBD2. The junction had 13 bases not matched to a gene; V was cut back by 3 bases and J by 2 bases. The CDR3 runs to 18 residues. In germline, CDR1 is LNHDA, CDR2 SQIVND (reference sequence).

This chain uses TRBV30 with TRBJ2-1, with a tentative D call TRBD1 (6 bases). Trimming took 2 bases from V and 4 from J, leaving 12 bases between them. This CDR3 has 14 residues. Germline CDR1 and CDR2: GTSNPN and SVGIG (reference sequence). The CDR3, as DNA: TGTGCCTGGAGTTCAGGGGTCAAGTACAATGAGCAGTTCTTC. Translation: CAWSSGVKYNEQFF.

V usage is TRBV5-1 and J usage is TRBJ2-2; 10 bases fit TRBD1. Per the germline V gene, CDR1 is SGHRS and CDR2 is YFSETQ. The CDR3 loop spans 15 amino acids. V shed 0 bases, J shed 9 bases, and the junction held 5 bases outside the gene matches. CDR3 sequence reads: CASSLGTGGSWELFF. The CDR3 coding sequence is TGCGCCAGCAGCTTGGGGACAGGGGGAAGTTGGGAGCTGTTTTTT.

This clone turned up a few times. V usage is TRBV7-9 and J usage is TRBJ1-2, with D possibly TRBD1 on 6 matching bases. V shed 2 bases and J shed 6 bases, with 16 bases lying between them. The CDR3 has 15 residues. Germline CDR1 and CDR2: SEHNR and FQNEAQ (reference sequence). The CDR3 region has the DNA TGTGCCAGCAGCTTACCGGACAGAAACAGCGATGGCTACACCTTC. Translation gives CASSLPDRNSDGYTF.

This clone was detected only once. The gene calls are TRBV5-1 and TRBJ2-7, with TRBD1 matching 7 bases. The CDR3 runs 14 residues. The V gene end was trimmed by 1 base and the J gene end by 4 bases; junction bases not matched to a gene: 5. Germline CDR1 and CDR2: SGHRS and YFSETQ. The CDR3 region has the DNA TGCGCCAGCAGCTTGACAGGGGACGGGTACGAGCAGTACTTC. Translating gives CASSLTGDGYEQYF.

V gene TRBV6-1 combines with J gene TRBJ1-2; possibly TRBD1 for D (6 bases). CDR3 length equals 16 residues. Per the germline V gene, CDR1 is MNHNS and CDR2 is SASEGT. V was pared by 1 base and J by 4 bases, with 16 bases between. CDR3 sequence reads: CASSEVGPTGTYGYTF. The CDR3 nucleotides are TGTGCCAGCAGTGAAGTGGGGCCGACAGGTACCTATGGCTACACCTTC.

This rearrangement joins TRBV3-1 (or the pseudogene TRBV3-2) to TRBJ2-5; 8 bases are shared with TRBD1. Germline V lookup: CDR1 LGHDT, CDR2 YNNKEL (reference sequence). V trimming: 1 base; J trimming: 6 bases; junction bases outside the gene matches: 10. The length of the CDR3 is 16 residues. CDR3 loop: CASSQGRSGGLKTQYF. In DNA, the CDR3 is TGTGCCAGCAGCCAAGGGCGGTCAGGGGGCCTAAAGACCCAGTACTTC.

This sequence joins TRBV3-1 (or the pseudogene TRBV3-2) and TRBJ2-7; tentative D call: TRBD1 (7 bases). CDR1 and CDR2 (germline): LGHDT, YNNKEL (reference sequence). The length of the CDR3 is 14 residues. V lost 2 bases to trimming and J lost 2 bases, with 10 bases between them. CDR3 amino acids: CASSQQGGAYEQYF. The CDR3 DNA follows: TGTGCCAGCAGCCAACAGGGGGGAGCCTACGAGCAGTACTTC.

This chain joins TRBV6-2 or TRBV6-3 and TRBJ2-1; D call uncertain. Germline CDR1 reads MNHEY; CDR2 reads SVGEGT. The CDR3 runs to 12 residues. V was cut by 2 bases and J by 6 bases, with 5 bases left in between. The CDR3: CASSYGFNEQFF. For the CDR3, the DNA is TGTGCCAGCAGTTACGGCTTCAATGAGCAGTTCTTC.

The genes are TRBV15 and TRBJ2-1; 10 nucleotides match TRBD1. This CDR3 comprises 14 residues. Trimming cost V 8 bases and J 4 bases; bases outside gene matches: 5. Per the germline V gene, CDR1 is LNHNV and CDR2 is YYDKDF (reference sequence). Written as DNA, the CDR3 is TGTGCCACCTTAATGGGACAGGGGTACAATGAGCAGTTCTTC. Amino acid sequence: CATLMGQGYNEQFF.

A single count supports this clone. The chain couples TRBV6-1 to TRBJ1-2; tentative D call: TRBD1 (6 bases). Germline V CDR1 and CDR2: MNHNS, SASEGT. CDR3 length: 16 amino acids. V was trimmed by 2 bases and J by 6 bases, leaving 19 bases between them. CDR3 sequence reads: CASSEPLGGETNGYTF. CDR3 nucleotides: TGTGCCAGCAGTGAACCCCTAGGGGGGGAAACCAATGGCTACACCTTC.

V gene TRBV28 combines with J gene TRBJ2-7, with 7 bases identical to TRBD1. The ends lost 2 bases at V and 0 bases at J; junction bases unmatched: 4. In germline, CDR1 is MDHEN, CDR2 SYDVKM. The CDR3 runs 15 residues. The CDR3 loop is CASSLLGTDSYEQYF. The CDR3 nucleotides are TGTGCCAGCAGTTTACTCGGGACAGACTCCTACGAGCAGTACTTC. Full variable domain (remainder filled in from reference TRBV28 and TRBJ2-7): DVKVTQSSRYLVKRTGEKVFLECVQDMDHENMFWYRQDPGLGLRLIYFSYDVKMKEKGDIPEGYSVSREKKERFSLILESASTNQTSMYLCASSLLGTDSYEQYFGPGTRLTVT.

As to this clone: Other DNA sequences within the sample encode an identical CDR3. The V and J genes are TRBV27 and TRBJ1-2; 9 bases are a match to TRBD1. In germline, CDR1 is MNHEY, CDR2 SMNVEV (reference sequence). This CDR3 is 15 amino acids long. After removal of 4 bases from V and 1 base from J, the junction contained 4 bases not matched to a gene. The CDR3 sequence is CASSSPGQGNYGYTF. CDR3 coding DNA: TGTGCCAGCAGTTCACCGGGACAGGGTAACTATGGCTACACCTTC.

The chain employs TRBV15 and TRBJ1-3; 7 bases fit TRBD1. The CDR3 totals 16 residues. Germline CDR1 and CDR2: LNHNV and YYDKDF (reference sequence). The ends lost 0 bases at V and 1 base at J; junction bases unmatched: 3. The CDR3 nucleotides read TGTGCCACCAGCAGAGACCAACAGGGGTCTGGAAACACCATATATTTT. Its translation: CATSRDQQGSGNTIYF.

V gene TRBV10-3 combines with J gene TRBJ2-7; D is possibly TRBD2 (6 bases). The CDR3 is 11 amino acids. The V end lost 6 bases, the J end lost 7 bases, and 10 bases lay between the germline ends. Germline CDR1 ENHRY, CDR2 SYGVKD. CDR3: CAISRDWEQYF. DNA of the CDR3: TGTGCCATCAGCAGGGACTGGGAGCAGTACTTC.

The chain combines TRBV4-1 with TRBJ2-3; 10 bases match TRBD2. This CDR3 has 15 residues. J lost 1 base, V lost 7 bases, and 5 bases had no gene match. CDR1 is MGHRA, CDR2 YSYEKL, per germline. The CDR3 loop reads CASKVAGGGTDTQYF. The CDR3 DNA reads TGCGCCAGCAAGGTAGCGGGAGGTGGCACAGATACGCAGTATTTT.

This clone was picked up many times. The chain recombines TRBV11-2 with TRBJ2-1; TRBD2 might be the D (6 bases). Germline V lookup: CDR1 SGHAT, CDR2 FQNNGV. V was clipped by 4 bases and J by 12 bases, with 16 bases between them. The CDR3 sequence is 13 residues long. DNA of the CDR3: TGTGCCAGCAGCTCCCCGCAGACTAGGATGCAGTTCTTC. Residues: CASSSPQTRMQFF.

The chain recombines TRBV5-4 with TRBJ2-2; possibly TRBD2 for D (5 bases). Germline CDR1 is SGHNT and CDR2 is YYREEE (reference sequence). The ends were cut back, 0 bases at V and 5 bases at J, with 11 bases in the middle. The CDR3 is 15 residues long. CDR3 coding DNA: TGTGCCAGCAGCTTGGGGGGATGGGAGACCGGGGAGCTGTTTTTT. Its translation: CASSLGGWETGELFF.

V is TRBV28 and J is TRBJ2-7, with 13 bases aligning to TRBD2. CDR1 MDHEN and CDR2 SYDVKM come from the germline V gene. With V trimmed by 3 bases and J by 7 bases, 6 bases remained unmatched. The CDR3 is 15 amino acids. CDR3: CASSFETSGRREQYF. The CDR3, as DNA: TGTGCCAGCAGTTTCGAGACTAGCGGGAGGAGGGAGCAGTACTTC.